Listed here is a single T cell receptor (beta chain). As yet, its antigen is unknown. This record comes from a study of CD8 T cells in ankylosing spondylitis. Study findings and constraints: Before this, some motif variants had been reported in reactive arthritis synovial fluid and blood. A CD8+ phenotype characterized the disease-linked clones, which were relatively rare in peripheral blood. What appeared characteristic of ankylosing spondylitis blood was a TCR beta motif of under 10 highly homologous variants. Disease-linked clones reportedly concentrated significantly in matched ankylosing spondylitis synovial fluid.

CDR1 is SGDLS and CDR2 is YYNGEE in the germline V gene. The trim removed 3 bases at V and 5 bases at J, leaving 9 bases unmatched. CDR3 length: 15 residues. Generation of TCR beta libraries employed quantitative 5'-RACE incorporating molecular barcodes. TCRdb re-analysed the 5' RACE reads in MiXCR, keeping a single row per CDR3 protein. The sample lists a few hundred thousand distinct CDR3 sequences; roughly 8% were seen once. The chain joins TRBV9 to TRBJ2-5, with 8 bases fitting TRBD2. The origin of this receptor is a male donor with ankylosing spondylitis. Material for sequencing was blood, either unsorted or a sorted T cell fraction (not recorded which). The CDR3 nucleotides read TGTGCCAGCAGCGAAGACTCTAGCGGGTCTGAGACCCAGTACTTC. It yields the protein CASSEDSSGSETQYF.